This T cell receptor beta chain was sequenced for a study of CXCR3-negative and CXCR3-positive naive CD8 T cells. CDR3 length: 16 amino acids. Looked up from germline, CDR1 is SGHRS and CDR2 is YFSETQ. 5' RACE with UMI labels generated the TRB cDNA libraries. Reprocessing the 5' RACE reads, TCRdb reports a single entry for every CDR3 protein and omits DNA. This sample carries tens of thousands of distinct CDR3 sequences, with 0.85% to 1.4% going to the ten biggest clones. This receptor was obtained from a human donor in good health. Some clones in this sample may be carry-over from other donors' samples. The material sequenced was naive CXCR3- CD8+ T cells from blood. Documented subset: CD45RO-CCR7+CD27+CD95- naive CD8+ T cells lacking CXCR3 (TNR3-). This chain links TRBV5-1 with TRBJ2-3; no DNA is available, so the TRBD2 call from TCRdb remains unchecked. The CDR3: CASSLALGGFTDTQYF.